A selection of T cell receptor beta chains follows, all from one sample in a study of PD-1 blockade in classical Hodgkin lymphoma. Here immunoSEQ multiplex PCR was the method, and the copy in TCRdb shows in-frame clones only, minus some. Of about 7,600 clones in the sample, about 84% were seen once. The source material was peripheral blood mononuclear cells (PBMCs), sampled before the fourth cycle of nivolumab. All receptors come from a human donor with classical Hodgkin lymphoma. Both conserved end residues are part of each CDR3. Fields, in order: J gene, clone size, V gene, D gene, CDR3 DNA, CDR3 protein. The D gene is left open where the match is weak. Clone sizes are given selectively: once, few, many, or a class where the clone is expanded.

TRBJ2-7	-	TRBV5-5	-	TGTGCCAGCAGCCCGGGACGGTCCATGATTTACGAGCAGTACTTC	CASSPGRSMIYEQYF
TRBJ2-2	-	TRBV7-8	-	TGTGCCAGCAGCTGGGAAAGTGGGGGGGCCACGGACACCGGGGAGCTGTTTTTT	CASSWESGGATDTGELFF
TRBJ1-4	-	TRBV15	-	TGTGCCACCAGCAGATCAACTAATGAAAAACTGTTTTTT	CATSRSTNEKLFF
TRBJ2-3	once	TRBV2	-	TGTGCCAGCAGTGAAACAGGGTCAAATACGCAGTATTTT	CASSETGSNTQYF
TRBJ2-2	-	TRBV4-2	-	TGTGCCAGCAGCCAACAAGGCGGGGCGAACACCGGGGAGCTGTTTTTT	CASSQQGGANTGELFF
TRBJ2-2	once	TRBV19	-	TGTGCCAGTACCCAACAGGGCAGCACCGGGGAGCTGTTTTTT	CASTQQGSTGELFF
TRBJ1-2	-	TRBV4-1	-	TGCGCCAGCAGCCAAGAGGTCCCAGGGTCCTCTGGCTACACCTTC	CASSQEVPGSSGYTF
TRBJ2-2	-	TRBV5-1	-	TGCGCCAGCAGCGGCTCCGACACCTTAAACACCGGGGAGCTGTTTTTT	CASSGSDTLNTGELFF
TRBJ2-3	once	TRBV7-2	TRBD2	TGTGCCAGCAGCTTCAGACTAGCGGGGGGCGGCACAGATACGCAGTATTTT	CASSFRLAGGGTDTQYF
TRBJ2-4	-	TRBV7-2	TRBD1	TGTGCCAGCAGCACCGGGCCGGGACAGGGGACGAACATTCAGTACTTC	CASSTGPGQGTNIQYF
TRBJ2-7	-	TRBV28	TRBD1	TGTGCCAGCAACCCCCCGGGACAGGAAAACTCCTACGAGCAGTACTTC	CASNPPGQENSYEQYF
TRBJ2-5	-	TRBV7-3	TRBD2	TGTGCCAGCAGCTCATCGGGGGGGCGTCAAGAGACCCAGTACTTC	CASSSSGGRQETQYF
TRBJ1-4	-	TRBV7-2	-	TGTGCCAGCAGCCCCCGGACGGAGACAGGTGAAAAACTGTTTTTT	CASSPRTETGEKLFF
TRBJ2-7	-	TRBV19	TRBD2	TGTGCCATCCCCCCGGGACTAGCGACGTACGAGCAGTACTTC	CAIPPGLATYEQYF
TRBJ2-3	-	TRBV11-2	-	TGTGCCAGCAGCTTAGGATACGATACGCAGTATTTT	CASSLGYDTQYF
TRBJ2-3	-	TRBV27	TRBD2	TGTGCCAGCCACTCACTGACTAGCGGGGGGCCCACAGATACGCAGTATTTT	CASHSLTSGGPTDTQYF
TRBJ2-7	-	TRBV28	-	TGTGCGAGCACCGGGACCACCTACGAGCAGTACTTC	CASTGTTYEQYF
TRBJ2-2	-	TRBV11-3	TRBD1	TGTGCCAGCAGCTTAGGGAGGGGGACAGGACGGAACACCGGGGAGCTGTTTTTT	CASSLGRGTGRNTGELFF
TRBJ1-1	few	TRBV6-5	-	TGTGCCAGCAGAACACGGACAGAGAACACTGAAGCTTTCTTT	CASRTRTENTEAFF
TRBJ2-7	-	TRBV27	-	TGTGCCAGCAGTTTCGGGGCAGGGGGGGACTACGAGCAGTACTTC	CASSFGAGGDYEQYF
TRBJ2-1	-	TRBV18	-	TGTGCCAGCTCACCACCGGCGGGCCAAGGGACTTACAATGAGCAGTTCTTC	CASSPPAGQGTYNEQFF
TRBJ1-2	-	TRBV5-8	-	TGTGCCAGCAGCTCCGGACAGAACTATGGCTACACCTTC	CASSSGQNYGYTF
TRBJ1-6	-	TRBV18	-	TGTGCCAGCTCACCGAGCGGGAATAATTCACCCCTCCACTTT	CASSPSGNNSPLHF
TRBJ1-5	-	TRBV19	-	TGTGCCAGTAGTTGGGGGTGGAACCAGCCCCAGCATTTT	CASSWGWNQPQHF
TRBJ2-7	-	TRBV5-1	-	TGCGCCAGCAGCTTGGAATGGGCCGACGAGCAGTACTTC	CASSLEWADEQYF
TRBJ2-7	-	TRBV27	-	TGTGCCAGCAGTTTGTCAGAGATCAGCTACGAGCAGTACTTC	CASSLSEISYEQYF
TRBJ1-1	-	TRBV5-6	-	TGTGCCAGCAGCTTGGGCAGGGTGAGCACTGAAGCTTTCTTT	CASSLGRVSTEAFF
TRBJ2-1	few	TRBV14	TRBD2	TGTGCCAGCAGCCAAGGACTAGCGGGAGGGAGCTCCTACAATGAGCAGTTCTTC	CASSQGLAGGSSYNEQFF
TRBJ2-7	-	TRBV10-1	-	TGCGCCAGCAGTGAAGGTCGCTCGTCGGGCTACGAGCAGTACTTC	CASSEGRSSGYEQYF
TRBJ2-5	-	TRBV19	-	TGTGCCAGTAGTATGTCTTTGTCCCTCCAAGAGACCCAGTACTTC	CASSMSLSLQETQYF
TRBJ1-5	few	TRBV28	-	TGTGCCAGCAGTTTATTACAACTTAATCAGCCCCAGCATTTT	CASSLLQLNQPQHF
TRBJ1-2	-	TRBV6-4	-	TGTGCCAGCAGCGCTACAGGGAACTCTGGCTACACCTTC	CASSATGNSGYTF
TRBJ1-4	-	TRBV6-6	TRBD1	TGTGCCAGCAGAACCGGACAGGGTTCAGTAGAAAAACTGTTTTTT	CASRTGQGSVEKLFF
TRBJ2-7	-	TRBV7-9	TRBD1	TGTGCCAGCAGCTATACCCCGGGACAGGCAACCTACGAGCAGTACTTC	CASSYTPGQATYEQYF
TRBJ1-6	-	TRBV5-1	-	TGCGCCAGCAGCTTAAACCCCGGACCAAACCGTTCACCCCTCCACTTT	CASSLNPGPNRSPLHF
TRBJ1-5	once	TRBV19	TRBD1	TGTGCCAGTAGTCACCGACAGGGTAGGATCCAGCCCAATCAGCCCCAGCATTTT	CASSHRQGRIQPNQPQHF
TRBJ2-1	-	TRBV19	TRBD1	TGTGCCAGTGGACAGGGAAGGGGCAATGAGCAGTTCTTC	CASGQGRGNEQFF
TRBJ2-1	-	TRBV7-2	TRBD2	TGTGCCAGCAGCTTTAGCGGGGGGGCAGGTGAGCAGTTCTTC	CASSFSGGAGEQFF
TRBJ2-2	-	TRBV4-1	TRBD1	TGCGCCAGCAGCCAATCCGGGACAGGGGGCGCGAACACCGGGGAGCTGTTTTTT	CASSQSGTGGANTGELFF
TRBJ1-3	-	TRBV28	TRBD1	TGTGCCAGCAGTTTACAGGGGGCCGGAAACACCATATATTTT	CASSLQGAGNTIYF
TRBJ2-6	-	TRBV28	-	TGTGCCAGCAGTTTACTAGCAGGGCCTGGGGCCAACGTCCTGACTTTC	CASSLLAGPGANVLTF